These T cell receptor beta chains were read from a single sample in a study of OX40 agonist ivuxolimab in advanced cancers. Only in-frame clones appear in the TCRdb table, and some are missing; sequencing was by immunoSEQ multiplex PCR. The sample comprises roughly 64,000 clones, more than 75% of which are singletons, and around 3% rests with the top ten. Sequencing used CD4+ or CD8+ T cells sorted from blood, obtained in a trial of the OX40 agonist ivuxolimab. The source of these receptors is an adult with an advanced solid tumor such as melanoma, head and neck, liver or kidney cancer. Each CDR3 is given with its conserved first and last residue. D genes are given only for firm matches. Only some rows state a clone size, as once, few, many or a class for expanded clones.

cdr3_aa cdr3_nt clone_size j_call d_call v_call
CASSLRPGLGAYEQYF TGTGCCAGCAGCCTTCGCCCGGGACTAGGGGCTTACGAGCAGTACTTC NA TRBJ2-7 NA TRBV21-1
CASSTNRDIRTGELFF TGTGCCAGCAGCACTAACCGGGACATACGCACCGGGGAGCTGTTTTTT once TRBJ2-2 NA TRBV13
CASSQPGGVSGNTIYF TGTGCCAGCAGTCAGCCGGGCGGAGTCTCTGGAAACACCATATATTTT NA TRBJ1-3 NA TRBV28
CASSSTGMLQPQHF TGTGCCAGCAGTTCAACAGGGATGTTACAGCCCCAGCATTTT NA TRBJ1-5 NA TRBV28
CAISREQNQPQHF TGTGCCATCAGCCGGGAGCAAAATCAGCCCCAGCATTTT NA TRBJ1-5 NA TRBV10-3
CSVGTGRNQPQHF TGCAGCGTTGGGACAGGGCGCAATCAGCCCCAGCATTTT NA TRBJ1-5 TRBD1 TRBV29-1
CASSLFPSSYEQYF TGTGCCAGCAGTTTATTCCCCAGCTCCTACGAGCAGTACTTC NA TRBJ2-7 NA TRBV27
CAWESPRAHGYGYTF TGTGCCTGGGAATCCCCCCGGGCGCACGGCTATGGCTACACCTTC NA TRBJ1-2 NA TRBV30
CASSSNTEAFF TGTGCCAGCTCCTCGAACACTGAAGCTTTCTTT NA TRBJ1-1 NA TRBV19
CASSSDRGNTEAFF TGCGCCAGCAGCTCAGACAGGGGAAACACTGAAGCTTTCTTT NA TRBJ1-1 TRBD1 TRBV5-1
CSVEKGLNTEAFF TGCAGCGTTGAAAAGGGCTTGAACACTGAAGCTTTCTTT NA TRBJ1-1 NA TRBV29-1
CASSPLAGSFKNTQYF TGCGCCAGCAGCCCTCTAGCGGGGTCTTTCAAAAATACGCAGTATTTT NA TRBJ2-3 TRBD2 TRBV5-1
CASSQSRHRAGIEAFF TGCGCCAGCAGTCAATCCCGCCACAGGGCGGGAATTGAAGCTTTCTTT NA TRBJ1-1 NA TRBV23-1
CASSVQLTGDLAYEQYF TGTGCCAGCAGTGTACAGTTAACAGGGGACCTTGCCTACGAGCAGTACTTC NA TRBJ2-7 TRBD1 TRBV2
CASSRFSGEEQYF TGTGCCAGCAGCCGTTTCAGCGGTGAAGAGCAGTACTTC NA TRBJ2-7 NA TRBV14
CASSSGTSGTYEQYF TGTGCCAGCAGCTCCGGGACTAGCGGAACCTACGAGCAGTACTTC once TRBJ2-7 TRBD2 TRBV5-4
CASSLLSHQETQYF TGTGCCAGCAGCTTACTCAGCCACCAAGAGACCCAGTACTTC NA TRBJ2-5 NA TRBV7-2
CAIQGAERYGYTF TGTGCCATCCAGGGGGCTGAGAGGTATGGCTACACCTTC NA TRBJ1-2 TRBD1 TRBV28
CASSPSRDAETQYF TGTGCCAGCTCACCTTCACGTGACGCAGAGACCCAGTACTTC NA TRBJ2-5 NA TRBV18
CASRGQGLTNEKLFF TGTGCCAGCAGGGGACAGGGTTTAACTAATGAAAAACTGTTTTTT medium-sized TRBJ1-4 TRBD1 TRBV6-5
CASSLKSGQGYEQYF TGTGCCAGCAGCTTAAAGAGCGGACAGGGGTACGAGCAGTACTTC NA TRBJ2-7 TRBD1 TRBV7-2
CASSFERELEQYF TGTGCCAGCAGCTTCGAACGGGAGCTCGAGCAGTACTTC once TRBJ2-7 NA TRBV7-8
CASSLPGQGVEQYF TGTGCCAGCAGCTTACCGGGACAGGGAGTCGAGCAGTACTTC once TRBJ2-7 TRBD1 TRBV11-2
CASSWGGNTGELFF TGTGCCAGCAGCTGGGGAGGGAACACCGGGGAGCTGTTTTTT NA TRBJ2-2 NA TRBV5-5
CASSLNPPPETQYF TGTGCCAGCAGCTTAAACCCGCCCCCGGAGACCCAGTACTTC NA TRBJ2-5 NA TRBV11-2